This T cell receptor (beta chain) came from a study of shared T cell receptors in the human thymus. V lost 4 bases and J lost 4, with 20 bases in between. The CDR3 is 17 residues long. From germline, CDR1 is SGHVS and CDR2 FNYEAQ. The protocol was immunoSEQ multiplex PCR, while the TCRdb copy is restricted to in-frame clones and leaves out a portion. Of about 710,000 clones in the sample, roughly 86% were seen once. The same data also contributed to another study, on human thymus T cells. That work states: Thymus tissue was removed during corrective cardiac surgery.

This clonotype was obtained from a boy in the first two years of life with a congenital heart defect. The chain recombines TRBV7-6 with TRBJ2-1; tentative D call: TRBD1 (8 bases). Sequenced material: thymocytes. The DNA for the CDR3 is TGTGCCAGCAGCTCCCCCGAGACAGGGGAGGGGTACAATGAGCAGTTCTTC. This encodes CASSSPETGEGYNEQFF.